Listed below are T cell receptor beta chains from one sample, sequenced in a study of T cells in Graves' hyperthyroidism and ophthalmopathy. Each CDR3 protein is one row after TCRdb ran MiXCR on the multiplex PCR reads. The sample shows under 350,000 distinct CDR3 sequences, 10% to 15% of them seen only once. The material sequenced was blood. Receptors were obtained from a woman aged 25 to 45 with Graves' hyperthyroidism that later progressed to Graves' ophthalmopathy. Each CDR3 is given with its conserved first and last residue. The D gene is left open where the match is weak. Expanded clones get a size class; other rows say once, few or many, or leave the size out.

V gene	clone size	J gene	D gene	CDR3 DNA	CDR3 protein
TRBV2	few	TRBJ2-3	.	TGTGCCAGCAGTGGTTGGGACTCTAAAGATACGCAGTATTTT	CASSGWDSKDTQYF
TRBV7-9	many	TRBJ2-1	.	TGTGCCAGCAGCTTGGGGGGCGGGAGAAGCTCCTACAATGAGCAGTTCTTC	CASSLGGGRSSYNEQFF
TRBV11-2	many	TRBJ2-7	.	TGTGCCAGCAGCTCCTACAGAGCCTACGAGCAGTACTTC	CASSSYRAYEQYF
TRBV7-3	many	TRBJ2-2	.	TGTGCCAGCAGCTTAGGGCAGGCCTTTGGCGCCGGGGAGCTGTTTTTT	CASSLGQAFGAGELFF
TRBV28	many	TRBJ2-7	.	TGTGCCAGCAGTTTATACCGACAGTCCTACGAGCAGTACTTC	CASSLYRQSYEQYF
TRBV7-2	.	TRBJ1-5	TRBD1	TGTGCCAGCAGCTTGCTGGCAGGGGGGAATGAGGCCCAGCATTTT	CASSLLAGGNEAQHF
TRBV7-9	many	TRBJ1-1	.	TGTGCCAGCAGCCATAAGAACACTGAAGCTTTCTTT	CASSHKNTEAFF
TRBV2	many	TRBJ1-6	.	TGTGCCAGCAGTGAGCCGGGATCACCCCTCCACTTT	CASSEPGSPLHF
TRBV6-1	many	TRBJ1-1	.	TGTGCCAGCAGTGAGCAGGAGCTGAACACTGAAGCTTTCTTT	CASSEQELNTEAFF
TRBV3-1	many	TRBJ2-1	.	TGTGCCAGCAGCCAAGATCCCCTAGCAACACCGATTCAGCAGTTCTTC	CASSQDPLATPIQQFF
TRBV6-2/TRBV6-3	.	TRBJ2-1	.	TGTGCCAGCAGTTACCGGGACTACAATGAGCAGTTCTTC	CASSYRDYNEQFF
TRBV7-9	.	TRBJ2-3	TRBD2	TGTGCCAGCAGCCAAGGGACTAGCGGGAGGGGCACAGATACGCAGTATTTT	CASSQGTSGRGTDTQYF
TRBV19	.	TRBJ2-5	.	TGTGCCAGTAGCCAGACAAATCAAGAGACCCAGTACTTC	CASSQTNQETQYF
TRBV6-2/TRBV6-3	many	TRBJ1-2	.	TGTGCCAGCAGCCTCCGGGGTGCAAGCTACACCTTC	CASSLRGASYTF